This TCR beta chain was sequenced for a study of blood T cell repertoires in COVID-19. Overall study: Acute and convalescent COVID-19 samples came from the United States, Italy and Spain. PBMCs, B-cell-depleted T cells, or T cells were the source of the cDNA or gDNA that made up the material.

TCRdb keeps only in-frame clones here, not all; method: immunoSEQ multiplex PCR. The table records 200,000 to 250,000 clones, approximately 86% of them present only once. The specimen sequenced was peripheral blood. This clonotype was obtained from a woman under 40 who had recovered from COVID-19.

CDR3 nucleotides: TGTGCCAGCAGTCTAGTGGTCTATGGCTACACCTTC. It encodes CASSLVVYGYTF. The chain has TRBV7-2 and TRBJ1-2, with D hard to call. This CDR3 is 12 amino acids long. The V end was cut by 6 bases, the J end by 4 bases, with 9 bases between. The V gene's germline CDR1 is SGHTA and CDR2 FQGNSA.